This T cell receptor beta chain appears in the sequencing data of a study of blood T cells in healthy people across ages. The CDR3 is 14 amino acids. The germline V and J ends were trimmed by 4 bases and 5 bases, with 12 bases remaining between them. CDR1 LGHNA and CDR2 YNFKEQ come from the germline V gene. Using a J-beta primer mix together with a sample-barcoded 5' primer, a second PCR was run for roughly 6 to 12 cycles. A single record per CDR3 protein comes from TCRdb applying MiXCR to the 5' RACE reads. The data show about 400,000 distinct CDR3 sequences, 45% to 65% seen once. Sequencing was carried out using blood. The chain combines TRBV4-2 with TRBJ1-5; D might be TRBD1 (6 bases). The TCR was taken from a man aged 55-75 years in good health. CDR3 nucleotides: TGTGCCAGCAGCCCGGCCGGGGGCGATCAGCCCCAGCATTTT. As protein: CASSPAGGDQPQHF.